This TCR beta chain was profiled in a study of CD8 T cells in ankylosing spondylitis. For TCR beta, libraries came from quantitative 5'-RACE with molecular barcodes. TCRdb reprocessed the 5' RACE reads with MiXCR, giving one entry per CDR3 protein. The sample consists of a few hundred thousand distinct CDR3 sequences, 20% of them appearing once. Trimming removed 6 bases at V and 6 bases at J, with 14 bases between. Looked up from germline, CDR1 is SGHTA and CDR2 is FQGNSA. The CDR3 extends over 14 amino acids. Points from the study as a whole: Within matched ankylosing spondylitis synovial fluid, disease-linked clones were reportedly significantly enriched.

This clonotype was seen more than once but under ten times. Its antigen is as yet unknown. The V and J genes are TRBV7-2 and TRBJ2-2; the D is unclear. The sequence derives from a female donor with ankylosing spondylitis or in good health (not recorded which). The sample taken for sequencing was blood, either unsorted or a sorted T cell fraction (not recorded which). The CDR3 here is CASSPFVRAGELFF. The CDR3 nucleotides are TGTGCCAGCAGTCCCTTTGTCCGCGCCGGGGAGCTGTTTTTT.